The TCR beta chain under discussion was sequenced for a study of blood T cells in healthy people across ages. Findings of the study overall: Age advanced and TCR beta diversity per million T cells fell, roughly linearly. Because donor CMV status was unknown, expanded clonotype changes were possibly confounded.

This clonotype has just one count. Its antigen remains unidentified. Through a sample-barcoded 5' primer and a J-beta primer mix, a second PCR was run for roughly 6 to 12 cycles. TCRdb reprocessed the 5' RACE reads via MiXCR and lists one record per CDR3 protein. Here the sample spans about a million distinct CDR3 sequences, 30% to 40% being singletons. The CDR3 totals 15 residues. V lost 0 bases and J lost 5, with 13 bases in between. Germline V CDR1 and CDR2: SGHTA, FQGNSA. The specimen sequenced was blood. This TCR derives from a man aged 18 to 30 in good health. The rearrangement links TRBV7-2 to TRBJ1-1, with D uncertain. The DNA for the CDR3 is TGTGCCAGCAGCTTAGCGGGGTCGAGTGAAACTGAAGCTTTCTTT. This translates into CASSLAGSSETEAFF.